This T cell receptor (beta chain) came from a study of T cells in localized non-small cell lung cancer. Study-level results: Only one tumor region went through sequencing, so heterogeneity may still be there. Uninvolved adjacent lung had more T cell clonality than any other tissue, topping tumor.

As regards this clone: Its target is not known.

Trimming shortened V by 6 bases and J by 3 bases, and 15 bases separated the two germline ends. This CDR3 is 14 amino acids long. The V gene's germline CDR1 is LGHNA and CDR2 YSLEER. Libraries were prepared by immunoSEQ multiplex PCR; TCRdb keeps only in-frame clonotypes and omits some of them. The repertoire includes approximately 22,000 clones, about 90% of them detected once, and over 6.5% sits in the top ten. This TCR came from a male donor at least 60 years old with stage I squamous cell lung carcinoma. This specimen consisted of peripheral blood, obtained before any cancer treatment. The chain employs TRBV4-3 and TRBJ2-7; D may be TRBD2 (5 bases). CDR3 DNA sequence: TGCGCCAGCAGTACCACCGCCGGGAACTACGAGCAGTACTTC. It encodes CASSTTAGNYEQYF.